This paragraph reports one T cell receptor (beta chain). This record belongs to a study of blood T cell repertoires in COVID-19. Study background: Italy, Spain and the United States were the sources of the convalescent and acute COVID-19 samples. Sources were T cells, B-cell-depleted T cells, or PBMCs; the material itself was cDNA or gDNA.

Trimming took 4 bases from V and 2 from J, leaving 10 bases between them. Germline V gene sequence: CDR1 SGDLS, CDR2 YYNGEE. This CDR3 is 15 amino acids long. How the authors handled the data: Counts of nucleated cells, estimated from reference gene primer amplification, were obtained. Some clones are missing from TCRdb's copy, which holds only in-frame ones; the method was immunoSEQ multiplex PCR. The D gene and trimming were derived from the DNA, and the V and J assignments and clone size from that table. The sample lists some 100,000 clones; 84% were seen once. This chain links TRBV9 with TRBJ2-6; weak D call: TRBD2 (5 bases). This clonotype originated in an elderly woman with active or convalescent COVID-19. Sequencing was performed on peripheral blood. The CDR3 nucleotides read TGTGCCAGCAGCCCTGAGGGAGCTGGGGCCAACGTCCTGACTTTC. As protein: CASSPEGAGANVLTF.